This T cell receptor (beta chain) was recorded in a study of OX40 agonist ivuxolimab in advanced cancers. This clone was recorded only once. Profiled with immunoSEQ multiplex PCR; TCRdb holds only in-frame clones, not every one. This sample has roughly 100,000 clones, with about nine tenths found just once. The V end was cut by 0 bases, the J end by 3 bases, with 9 bases between. CDR1 SGHRS and CDR2 YFSETQ come from the germline V gene. The CDR3 contains 14 residues. The source of this sequence is an adult with an advanced solid tumor such as melanoma, head and neck, liver or kidney cancer. The input for sequencing was CD4+ or CD8+ T cells sorted from blood, taken in a trial of the OX40 agonist ivuxolimab. J is TRBJ1-1 and V is TRBV5-1; D remains ambiguous. In nucleotides, the CDR3 is TGCGCCAGCAGCTTGGCTGGAATTCACACTGAAGCTTTCTTT. Residues: CASSLAGIHTEAFF.